This TCR beta chain was recorded in a study of T cell responses to AZD1222 COVID-19 vaccine. The germline V and J ends were trimmed by 0 bases and 5 bases, with 8 bases remaining between them. The germline V gene has CDR1 GTSNPN and CDR2 SVGIG (reference sequence). CDR3 size: 14 residues. This clone was observed at least ten times. The antigen is not known. Libraries were prepared by immunoSEQ multiplex PCR; TCRdb keeps only in-frame clonotypes and omits some of them. The sample carries around 150,000 clones, 85% to 95% recorded once. Study-wide results and limits: Baseline seropositivity occurred in only a handful of AZD1222 recipients. Elevations in Spike-specific TCR breadth and depth followed administration of two AZD1222 doses.

Sequencing was performed on peripheral blood, taken 28 days after the second AZD1222 dose. The clonotype comes from an adult who received the AZD1222 COVID-19 vaccine. The chain has TRBV30 and TRBJ1-6, with a possible D match to TRBD1 (5 bases). This CDR3 reads CAWSVDSNNSPLHF. CDR3 coding DNA: TGTGCCTGGAGTGTTGACAGTAATAATTCACCCCTCCACTTT.